The source of this TCR beta chain is a study of blood T cell repertoires in COVID-19. Across the study: From the United States, Italy and Spain came samples of acute and convalescent COVID-19. The analysed material was cDNA or gDNA that came from T cells, B-cell-depleted T cells, or PBMCs.

TCRdb's table, derived via immunoSEQ multiplex PCR, lists solely in-frame clones and lacks some. The repertoire has a few hundred thousand clones, roughly 90% of them found once; the top ten carry roughly 4%. Germline V lookup: CDR1 SGDLS, CDR2 YYNGEE. Trimming pared 3 bases from V and 5 bases from J, leaving 14 bases between. There are 14 residues in the CDR3. The chain is built from TRBV9 and TRBJ1-2; D might be TRBD1 (6 bases). The specimen sequenced was peripheral blood. This sequence originates from a man between 60 and 75 years old who had recovered from COVID-19. The CDR3 is CASSATGLLYGYTF. The CDR3 coding sequence is TGTGCCAGCAGCGCGACAGGTTTACTGTATGGCTACACCTTC. Combining the CDR3 with reference TRBV9 and TRBJ1-2 gives the whole variable domain DSGVTQTPKHLITATGQRVTLRCSPRSGDLSVYWYQQSLDQGLQFLIQYYNGEERAKGNILERFSAQQFPDLHSELNLSSLELGDSALYFCASSATGLLYGYTFGSGTRLTVV.